Listed here is a single T cell receptor beta chain. It lacks a known antigen. No base quality information exists; no much larger clone differs at one position. The data are from a study of blood T cell repertoires in COVID-19 (dated by TCRdb to 2019 to 2021). General notes on the study: Collaborator samples came from the United States, Italy and Spain and covered acute and convalescent phases of COVID-19. Subjects who had been exposed to COVID-19, were actively infected with it, or had recovered from it provided the deeply sampled blood TCRbeta repertoires that made up the dataset. The repertoires were released in a freely available public database meant as a resource for research on the immune response to SARS-CoV-2. HLA class I and class II types, where available, came from metadata supplied by the sample provider rather than from assay-based typing. A de-identified subject ID, COVID-19 status, age in years and sex were almost always included in the sample metadata. Samples were obtained from the ongoing ImmuneRACE study (first 160 participants) and from roughly 1,300 subjects provided by 6 global collaborators. The material from the prospective study consisted of cDNA or gDNA derived from T cells, B-cell-depleted T cells, or PBMCs.

V lost 5 bases and J lost 6 bases, and the count of bases not matched to a germline gene is 15. The CDR3 contains 16 residues, cysteine and phenylalanine counted. Only CDR3 DNA is held: 48 bases, read in frame from base 1. Via the germline V gene, CDR1 is KGHSY and CDR2 FQNENV. TCRbeta CDR3 regions were amplified from genomic DNA using the immunoSEQ Assay, a bias-controlled multiplex PCR. The study's processing was this. The number of nucleated cells in each sample was estimated from the amplification of reference gene primers within the assay. To quantify the absolute abundance of each unique TCRbeta CDR3 rearrangement, sequence reads were collapsed and filtered. For each sample, productive Simpson clonality was calculated as the square root of Simpson's diversity index across productive rearrangements. TCRdb re-hosts the immuneACCESS table, in-frame sequences only. Its copies lack some clones; in the studies checked, an unresolved V gene accounts for under half of them, and the cause for the rest is not known. V, J and clone size derive from that table, while D and trimming were established from the DNA sequence. This sample holds over 200,000 clones; about nine tenths were observed only once. The ten top clones hold under 0.9% of the sample.

Collaborating institutions collected whole blood in K2EDTA tubes following their own protocols. For TCRbeta analysis, collaborators shipped samples in one of three forms: frozen whole blood, isolated PBMCs, or DNA extracted from either of those sample types. Study-wide conclusions, independent of this receptor: The quantity of clinical and demographic metadata differed by source and by participant and was supplied without curation.

Recombination connected TRBV16 to TRBJ2-7; TRBD2 agrees with 8 junctional bases. Material: peripheral blood. The source is a man aged 35 to 55 with acute or convalescent COVID-19. The CDR3 protein sequence reads: CASSYLAGEKGGEQYF. The DNA sequence follows: TGTGCCAGCAGCTACCTAGCGGGTGAAAAGGGAGGCGAGCAGTACTTC.